These 29 T cell receptor beta chains share one sample of origin, sequenced in a study of blood T cells in healthy people across ages. A second PCR, run for roughly 7 to 11 cycles, used a sample-barcoded 5' primer plus a J-beta primer mix. MiXCR was run by TCRdb on the 5' RACE reads, yielding one entry per CDR3 protein. The table lists roughly 1,500,000 distinct CDR3 sequences, 34% of them singletons, with approximately 10% in the top ten. Material: blood. The receptors stem from a woman aged 25 to 45 in good health.

V gene TRBV20-1 combines with J gene TRBJ2-1, with 9 bases matching TRBD2. Germline CDR1 DFQATT, CDR2 SNEGSKA (reference sequence). Trimming took 5 bases from V and 1 from J; bases not matched to a gene: 6. The CDR3 runs to 15 residues. The CDR3 is CSALKREASYNEQFF. CDR3 sequence (DNA): TGCAGTGCTCTGAAGCGGGAGGCTTCCTACAATGAGCAGTTCTTC.

The J gene is TRBJ1-2, the V gene TRBV27; TRBD1 is a possible D gene (5 bases). The germline V gene encodes CDR1 MNHEY and CDR2 SMNVEV (reference sequence). The CDR3 sequence is 14 residues long. Between the trimmed V and J ends, which lost 5 bases and 8 bases, there was a span of 18 bases. The CDR3 spells CASSPRSGRGGYTF. CDR3 nucleotides: TGTGCCAGCAGTCCAAGATCAGGGCGTGGAGGCTACACCTTC.

The chain is built from TRBV6-9 and TRBJ1-5, with D perhaps matching TRBD1 (6 bases). In germline, CDR1 is MNHGY, CDR2 SVAAGI. This CDR3 comprises 17 residues. Deletions cut 0 bases from V and 7 bases from J, with 19 bases between. In DNA, the CDR3 is TGTGCCAGCAGTTATTCCCCTATTAACAGGGTAGTACAGCCCCAGCATTTT. Its translation is CASSYSPINRVVQPQHF.

The rearrangement uses TRBV27 and TRBJ2-1; TRBD2 agrees at 9 bases. This CDR3 has 15 residues. Germline V CDR1 and CDR2: MNHEY, SMNVEV (reference sequence). V lost 3 bases to trimming and J lost 2 bases; unmatched junction nucleotides: 2. CDR3 nucleotide sequence: TGTGCCAGCAGTTTTGAGCGGGAGGCCTACAATGAGCAGTTCTTC. Translating it yields CASSFEREAYNEQFF.

The chain has TRBV7-9 and TRBJ2-3; D is unresolved. Between the trimmed V and J ends, which lost 4 bases and 8 bases, there was a span of 13 bases. The CDR3 runs to 13 residues. Germline lookup yields CDR1 SEHNR and CDR2 FQNEAQ (reference sequence). The CDR3: CASSWALVGTQYF. In DNA form, the CDR3 reads TGTGCCAGCAGCTGGGCTTTGGTTGGTACGCAGTATTTT.

This clonotype has ten or more counts. The rearrangement uses TRBV4-1 and TRBJ2-7; a possible D gene is TRBD2 (5 bases). V was shortened by 1 base and J by 2 bases, with 9 bases between the two germline ends. CDR1 MGHRA and CDR2 YSYEKL come from the germline V gene. The CDR3 is made up of 14 amino acids. The CDR3 nucleotides are TGCGCCAGCAGCCAAGTACCGGGAACCTACGAGCAGTACTTC. The encoded protein is CASSQVPGTYEQYF.

V and J are TRBV7-9 and TRBJ2-1; D might be TRBD1 or TRBD2, each matching 5 bases. The CDR3 has 13 residues. Trimming removed 8 bases from V and 6 bases from J, with 14 bases in between. Per germline, CDR1 SEHNR and CDR2 FQNEAQ (reference sequence). CDR3: CASRRDPGNEQFF. As DNA, the CDR3 is TGTGCCAGCCGCCGGGACCCCGGCAATGAGCAGTTCTTC. The full variable domain, with the rest looked up from reference TRBV7-9 and TRBJ2-1, is DTGVSQNPRHKITKRGQNVTFRCDPISEHNRLYWYRQTLGQGPEFLTYFQNEAQLEKSRLLSDRFSAERPKGSFSTLEIQRTEQGDSAMYLCASRRDPGNEQFFGPGTRLTVL.

This clonotype was counted a few times. The V and J genes are TRBV2 and TRBJ2-7; the D is unclear. The germline CDR1 and CDR2 sequences are SNHLY and FYNNEI. The CDR3 covers 13 residues. Trimming pared 1 base from V and 7 bases from J, leaving 11 bases between. CDR3 coding DNA: TGTGCCAGCAGTGAAGGGGCTACGTGGGAGCAGTACTTC. Amino acids: CASSEGATWEQYF. The entire variable domain, with the rest obtained from reference TRBV2 and TRBJ2-7, is as follows: EPEVTQTPSHQVTQMGQEVILRCVPISNHLYFYWYRQILGQKVEFLVSFYNNEISEKSEIFDDQFSVERPDGSNFTLKIRSTKLEDSAMYFCASSEGATWEQYFGPGTRLTVT.

In nucleotides, the CDR3 is TGTGCCAGCAGCCGCCGCACCCTGAGCTCCTATAATTCACCCCTCCACTTT. The encoded protein is CASSRRTLSSYNSPLHF. The chain has TRBV21-1 and TRBJ1-6; TRBD1 reflects the table's D call only, with no check against the DNA. TRBV21-1 is a listed pseudogene. The length of the CDR3 is 17 residues.

This chain uses TRBV4-1 with TRBJ2-2; TRBD1 agrees at 9 bases. Germline V gene lookup returns CDR1 MGHRA and CDR2 YSYEKL. With V trimmed by 5 bases and J by 3 bases, 10 bases remained unmatched. The CDR3 contains 17 residues. In DNA, the CDR3 is TGCGCCAGCAGCATTACCGGGGGGACAGGGCACACCGGGGAGCTGTTTTTT. It is translated as CASSITGGTGHTGELFF.

The table lists this clonotype with many counts. One junction end does not reproduce the germline sequence, and a read error may be involved. The V gene is TRBV27, the J gene TRBJ2-2; D is ambiguous. Germline V CDR1 and CDR2: MNHEY, SMNVEV (reference sequence). The CDR3 extends over 12 amino acids. The CDR3 spells CASSFNTGELFF. In DNA form, the CDR3 reads TGCGCCAGCAGCTTTAACACCGGGGAGCTGTTTTTT.

The J gene is TRBJ1-2, the V gene TRBV12-3 or TRBV12-4; D is ambiguous. CDR3 length: 13 residues. The germline V and J ends were trimmed by 6 bases and 4 bases, with 12 bases remaining between them. CDR3 nucleotide sequence: TGTGCCAGCAGCAGACCCGGGTTCTATGGCTACACCTTC. Translated, it gives CASSRPGFYGYTF.

This clonotype turned up a few times. The chain employs TRBV9 and TRBJ2-5; TRBD1 aligns across 7 bases. Trimming took 0 bases from V and 1 from J; bases not matched to a gene: 0. The CDR3 has 14 residues. Germline V lookup: CDR1 SGDLS, CDR2 YYNGEE. As DNA, the CDR3 is TGTGCCAGCAGCGTAGAGGGGGCCCAAGAGACCCAGTACTTC. Protein: CASSVEGAQETQYF.

The rearrangement uses TRBV27 and TRBJ2-1, with unresolved D. V lost 6 bases to trimming and J lost 6 bases, with 18 bases between them. CDR1 and CDR2 from the germline V gene are MNHEY and SMNVEV (reference sequence). The CDR3 totals 15 residues. CDR3 DNA: TGTGCCAGCAGCACCGATCTTGGACCTAGCAATGAGCAGTTCTTC. Amino acid sequence: CASSTDLGPSNEQFF.

V and J are TRBV7-6 and TRBJ2-5, with a tentative D call TRBD1 (6 bases). V lost 0 bases, J lost 7 bases, and 18 bases lay in between. In germline, CDR1 is SGHVS, CDR2 FNYEAQ. The CDR3 contains 16 residues. CDR3 protein: CASSLADRNTIGTQYF. CDR3 DNA: TGTGCCAGCAGCTTAGCGGACAGAAATACCATAGGGACCCAGTACTTC.

As to this clonotype: One junction end does not reproduce the germline sequence, and a read error may be involved. The gene calls are TRBV27 and TRBJ2-7; D may be TRBD1 or TRBD2 (5 bases each). The CDR3 has 13 residues. Germline V gives CDR1 MNHEY, CDR2 SMNVEV (reference sequence). In DNA, the CDR3 is TGTGCCGGCAGTTTATCCAGGGAGCACGAGCAGTACTTC. The encoded protein is CAGSLSREHEQYF.

The chain has TRBV5-1 and TRBJ2-7; 9 bases map to TRBD2. This CDR3 is built from 15 residues. V shed 5 bases and J 1 base; nucleotides not matched to a gene: 7. Germline V lookup: CDR1 SGHRS, CDR2 YFSETQ. The CDR3 here is CASSPGLAQSYEQYF. The DNA for the CDR3 is TGCGCCAGCAGTCCCGGACTAGCGCAGTCCTACGAGCAGTACTTC.

This clonotype was recorded a few times. The chain employs TRBV28 and TRBJ2-7; tentative D call: TRBD2 (6 bases). Germline V gene data show CDR1 as MDHEN and CDR2 as SYDVKM. V dropped 4 bases and J dropped 3 bases, with 13 bases sitting between them. The CDR3 is 14 residues long. The CDR3 region has the DNA TGTGCCAGCAGTTATATGCGGGAAGGCTACGAGCAGTACTTC. This gives the protein CASSYMREGYEQYF.

As for this clonotype: The junction differs from germline at one of its ends, possibly a read error. The chain has TRBV6-6 and TRBJ2-7; D is possibly TRBD2 (6 bases). The CDR3 extends over 16 amino acids. Germline-derived CDR1 and CDR2 are MNHNY and SVGAGI (reference sequence). The DNA for the CDR3 is TGTGCCAGCAGTGACTCAGGAGGGACTGACTCCTACGAGCAGTACTTC. Its protein is CASSDSGGTDSYEQYF.

This clonotype was observed a few times. This rearrangement joins TRBV20-1 to TRBJ2-1; D is uncertain. CDR3 size: 11 residues. CDR1 is DFQATT and CDR2 is SNEGSKA in the germline V gene (reference sequence). The germline V and J ends were trimmed by 6 bases and 2 bases, with 5 bases remaining between them. For the CDR3, the DNA is TGCAGTGCCCCAACCTACAATGAGCAGTTCTTC. Encoded protein: CSAPTYNEQFF.

The chain links TRBV20-1 to TRBJ2-7, with D perhaps matching TRBD1 (5 bases). CDR1 and CDR2 (germline): DFQATT, SNEGSKA (reference sequence). The V end lost 0 bases, the J end lost 0 bases, and 12 bases lay between the germline ends. The CDR3 covers 15 residues. The CDR3 is CSARDLNRHSYEQYF. In DNA form, the CDR3 reads TGCAGTGCTAGAGATCTGAACAGGCACTCCTACGAGCAGTACTTC.

V is TRBV6-1 and J is TRBJ2-7, with TRBD1 matching 12 bases. J lost 2 bases, V lost 7 bases, and 6 bases had no gene match. The CDR3 covers 15 residues. Germline V lookup: CDR1 MNHNS, CDR2 SASEGT. Written as DNA, the CDR3 is TGTGCCAGCATACTCCGGGACAGGGGGCCCTACGAGCAGTACTTC. Amino acid sequence: CASILRDRGPYEQYF.

The rearrangement links TRBV3-1 to TRBJ1-1; no definite D call. The germline gives CDR1 LGHDT, CDR2 YNNKEL (reference sequence). The germline V and J ends were trimmed by 3 bases and 7 bases, with 9 bases remaining between them. The CDR3 spans 12 residues. The CDR3 region has the DNA TGTGCCAGCAGCCAGAGGCCCCTTGAAGCTTTCTTT. This encodes CASSQRPLEAFF.

The chain combines TRBV5-1 with TRBJ1-2; 8 positions match TRBD1. CDR1 and CDR2 from the germline V gene are SGHRS and YFSETQ. The CDR3 is 15 residues long. Trimming removed 4 bases from V and 1 base from J; junction bases left unmatched: 6. CDR3 sequence (DNA): TGCGCCAGCAGCCCTACGGGACAGGTTAACTATGGCTACACCTTC. This translates into CASSPTGQVNYGYTF.

The chain uses TRBV7-3 and TRBJ2-2; D is perhaps TRBD1 (6 bases). CDR3 length equals 16 residues. Germline loops: CDR1 SGHTA, CDR2 FQGTGA. Deletions cut 1 base from V and 4 bases from J, with 13 bases between. The CDR3 protein is CASSLNTDRGTGELFF. The CDR3 DNA sequence: TGTGCCAGCAGCTTAAATACGGACAGAGGCACCGGGGAGCTGTTTTTT.

The chain uses TRBV20-1 and TRBJ1-5; D might be TRBD1 (6 bases). There are 12 residues in the CDR3. The V end lost 6 bases, the J end lost 4 bases, and 10 bases lay between the germline ends. Germline loops: CDR1 DFQATT, CDR2 SNEGSKA (reference sequence). CDR3: CSAGQSNQPQHF. CDR3 bases: TGCAGTGCCGGACAGAGTAATCAGCCCCAGCATTTT.

This chain connects TRBV15 to TRBJ1-4; D gene uncertain. Germline V gene sequence: CDR1 LNHNV, CDR2 YYDKDF (reference sequence). CDR3 length equals 15 residues. Trimming left V 3 bases short and J 7 bases short, with 15 bases between. The CDR3 loop is CATSSGTEGPEKLFF. For the CDR3, the DNA is TGTGCCACCAGCAGTGGTACAGAAGGACCTGAAAAACTGTTTTTT.

This clonotype was counted only a few times. The chain is built from TRBV6-6 and TRBJ1-1; no clear D. This CDR3 comprises 15 residues. V gave up 8 bases and J gave up 1 base, with 17 bases separating them. Germline CDR1 and CDR2: MNHNY and SVGAGI (reference sequence). The CDR3 nucleotides read TGTGCCAGCGCGGAGTCGGTTATTAGGAACACTGAAGCTTTCTTT. Its protein is CASAESVIRNTEAFF.

This clonotype was counted a single time. The rearrangement joins TRBV2 to TRBJ2-5; D gene unclear. The CDR3 extends over 16 amino acids. The germline CDR1 and CDR2 sequences are SNHLY and FYNNEI. The V end was cut by 0 bases, the J end by 4 bases, with 15 bases between. The CDR3 reads CASSEAPGLKSETQYF. The CDR3 DNA reads TGTGCCAGCAGTGAAGCCCCGGGCCTTAAATCAGAGACCCAGTACTTC.